This T cell receptor (beta chain) was sequenced for a study of Graves' ophthalmopathy and Graves' hyperthyroidism (dated by TCRdb to 2017 to 2018). As for the study more broadly: Peripheral blood was collected before any treatment was given, at the time of initial diagnosis. TCR beta repertoire signatures were used to distinguish Graves' ophthalmopathy from Graves' hyperthyroidism and to predict progression to ophthalmopathy. In total, 135 blood samples were TCR-sequenced: under 45 ophthalmopathy, some 75 hyperthyroidism and approximately 17 hyperthyroidism-to-ophthalmopathy patients. A discovery set of 100 patients (around 40 ophthalmopathy, 55 to 65 stable hyperthyroidism) was enrolled to explore V-J signatures distinguishing ophthalmopathy from hyperthyroidism. The independent validation cohort included 20 or so hyperthyroidism patients plus 17 patients who later progressed from hyperthyroidism to ophthalmopathy. T-cell repertoires of thyroid tissue and blood were compared in 5 or 6 hyperthyroidism patients. After sampling, hyperthyroidism patients received methimazole starting at 30 mg daily, and ophthalmopathy patients received high-dose intravenous methylprednisolone. Summary of the overall study and its limitations: In validation, the model predicted ophthalmopathy progression with about 71% sensitivity and 72.22% specificity; fewer than 15 predicted patients were CT-confirmed with GO in a median of approximately 6.5 months. Sample size was not predetermined statistically, and investigators were not blinded to group allocation. In cross-validation, the 13-signature model distinguished ophthalmopathy from stable hyperthyroidism with just over 85% sensitivity and 81% to 82% specificity, while in the test set the corresponding values were 80% and 75%. Among expanded thyroid clonotypes with frequency above 0.001, most also showed up in blood, which suggests that blood repertoires may reflect the thyroid immune response.

Comments on this clonotype: This clone's antigen is unknown. Qualities for individual bases were not recorded, and no much larger clone is one base off.

The junction carries 10 bases between V and J, which are trimmed by 1 base and 0 bases respectively. The CDR1 and CDR2 encoded by the germline V gene (reference sequence) are SEHNR and FQNEAQ. The CDR3 starts with the cysteine, ends with the phenylalanine, and has 15 residues. Only the CDR3 DNA is retained, 45 bases long and in frame from the first base. For repertoire sequencing, TCR beta CDR3 regions were amplified from RNA transcripts. The first round of RT-PCR was done with HTBI primers and the Qiagen OneStep RT-PCR kit, and was followed by a second round of multiplex PCR, then size selection and purification. Sequencing of the libraries was carried out on an Illumina HiSeq2000 in paired-end mode with 100 bp reads. Concerning the study's data processing: SOAPnuke was used to process the reads, throwing out any read that had adapters, had uncalled bases, had a mean Phred below 15, or lacked an exact constant-primer or identifier match. High-quality paired reads were merged with COPE v1.2.5. Clonotypes were defined as unique nucleotide sequences and were aligned to IMGT TRB V, D and J references using MiTCR v1.1. The analysis was limited to V-J combinations with a frequency above 0.0001, which together covered about 99% of the repertoires. For each V-J combination, a TCR clonal expansion and chaos score was defined as the ratio of F50 clonal expansion to chaos observed in the TCRdist matrix. Features were reduced by Welch's t-statistics and random forest to about a dozen V-J combinations, which fed a naive Bayes classifier. Thyroid-blood repertoire similarity was quantified with the Morisita-Horn index. TCRdb reprocessing: public reads trimmed at Q25 with fastp, clones called with MiXCR, in-frame beta chains kept. A single entry per CDR3 protein holds the most common genes and DNA from its merged rows. TCRdb, not the authors, supplied the V and J calls. Across this sample there are around 670,000 distinct CDR3 sequences, with approximately 40% seen only once. The top ten clones comprise roughly 45% of the sample.

Ophthalmopathy patients were characterized by moderately to severely active disease, a Clinical Activity Score of at least 3, a NOSPECS grade of at least 4, and a disease duration under 3 months. Patients were excluded if they had other autoimmune diseases, uncontrolled infections, pregnancy or lactation. Diagnosis relied on clinical symptoms, serum thyroxine, TRAb, thyroid ultrasound and orbital computed tomography. PBMCs were isolated from about 9.1 ml of fresh peripheral blood by Ficoll-Paque density gradient centrifugation. Total RNA was extracted using Trizol reagent, and RNA quality was checked on an Agilent 2100 Bioanalyzer.

The sequence is built from TRBV7-9 and TRBJ2-7, with the identity of the D gene unclear. The TCR comes from an adult man with Graves' ophthalmopathy. The sample comprised peripheral blood. The CDR3 protein: CASSLDSESSYEQYF. The sequenced DNA: TGTGCCAGCAGCTTAGACAGCGAAAGCTCCTACGAGCAGTACTTC.